These 25 T cell receptor beta chains were sequenced from one sample in a study of cytomegalovirus exposure and HLA in healthy donors. 60 Vbeta and 13 Jbeta primers were used in PCR. The repertoire was sequenced with immunoSEQ multiplex PCR; TCRdb's copy has only in-frame clones and lacks some. The data show about 180,000 clones, 82% seen once. The sequenced material came from PBMCs. The source is a man in his forties in good health and CMV-seronegative.

The chain employs TRBV28 and TRBJ2-1, with a weak D call TRBD2 (6 bases). Per the germline V gene, CDR1 is MDHEN and CDR2 is SYDVKM. The CDR3 is 16 residues long. V lost 8 bases and J 5 bases, leaving 22 bases between the germline ends. The CDR3 DNA is TGTGCCAGCGATTCGCCTTTGGGGAGCGGGCACAATGAGCAGTTCTTC. Translation: CASDSPLGSGHNEQFF.

This clone showed up just a few times. V usage is TRBV5-4 and J usage is TRBJ2-1, with 12 bases aligning to TRBD1. V was clipped by 4 bases and J by 7 bases; unmatched bases: 6. The CDR3 covers 15 residues. Per the germline V gene, CDR1 is SGHNT and CDR2 is YYREEE (reference sequence). CDR3 sequence reads: CASSPPGQGANEQFF. In DNA, the CDR3 is TGTGCCAGCAGCCCACCGGGACAGGGGGCAAATGAGCAGTTCTTC.

The V and J genes are TRBV2 and TRBJ2-5; D gene unclear. V lost 0 bases and J lost 4, with 12 bases in between. Germline-derived CDR1 and CDR2 are SNHLY and FYNNEI. The CDR3 covers 15 residues. This chain's CDR3 is CASSEAGVPPETQYF. DNA for the CDR3: TGTGCCAGCAGTGAAGCGGGCGTCCCCCCAGAGACCCAGTACTTC.

This chain uses TRBV7-9 with TRBJ2-3; TRBD1 matches 9 bases. The V gene's germline CDR1 is SEHNR and CDR2 FQNEAQ (reference sequence). The V and J ends lost 5 bases and 1 base, in that order; junction bases with no gene match: 7. CDR3 size: 16 residues. CDR3 region: CASSRYRTGGTDTQYF. The CDR3 coding sequence is TGTGCCAGCAGCCGATACCGGACAGGGGGCACAGATACGCAGTATTTT.

Written as DNA, the CDR3 is TGTGCCAGCAGCTTATTGAGAGATACGCAGTATTTT. It encodes CASSLLRDTQYF. The genes are TRBV7-2 and TRBJ2-3; unclear D gene. CDR1 and CDR2 (germline): SGHTA, FQGNSA. This CDR3 region has 12 residues. V was clipped by 2 bases and J by 5 bases, with 5 bases between them.

This sequence joins TRBV19 and TRBJ2-5, with TRBD1 as a possible D gene (5 bases). Germline V gene sequence: CDR1 LNHDA, CDR2 SQIVND (reference sequence). V lost 6 bases, J lost 4 bases, and 12 bases lay in between. The CDR3 contains 13 residues. This chain's CDR3 is CASSRDRRETQYF. CDR3 nucleotide sequence: TGTGCCAGTAGCAGGGATAGAAGAGAGACCCAGTACTTC.

The chain couples TRBV7-2 to TRBJ2-7; the D gene is possibly TRBD2 (6 bases). This CDR3 is built from 16 residues. V was trimmed by 5 bases and J by 0 bases, leaving 17 bases between them. CDR1 and CDR2 from the germline V gene are SGHTA and FQGNSA. CDR3 protein: CASSPMGGTLSYEQYF. The CDR3 DNA follows: TGTGCCAGCAGCCCCATGGGTGGGACTCTCTCCTACGAGCAGTACTTC.

The chain joins TRBV7-9 to TRBJ2-1, with 10 bases matching TRBD2. The CDR3 extends over 16 amino acids. CDR1 SEHNR and CDR2 FQNEAQ come from the germline V gene (reference sequence). V was pared by 1 base and J by 8 bases, with 8 bases of the junction left unmatched. CDR3 region: CASSLVSSGRGDEQFF. The CDR3 bases are TGTGCCAGCAGCTTAGTCTCTAGCGGGAGAGGCGATGAGCAGTTCTTC. The full variable domain, its missing parts supplied by reference TRBV7-9 and TRBJ2-1, is DTGVSQNPRHKITKRGQNVTFRCDPISEHNRLYWYRQTLGQGPEFLTYFQNEAQLEKSRLLSDRFSAERPKGSFSTLEIQRTEQGDSAMYLCASSLVSSGRGDEQFFGPGTRLTVL.

The CDR3 nucleotides read TGTGCCAGCGGTGGGGGGGGGCTCACTGAAGCTTTCTTT. It yields the protein CASGGGGLTEAFF. The V and J genes are TRBV2 and TRBJ1-1; a weak D match, TRBD1 (6 bases). The CDR3 has 13 residues. Germline CDR1 reads SNHLY; CDR2 reads FYNNEI. Trimming left V 8 bases short and J 4 bases short, with 14 bases between.

V and J are TRBV7-2 and TRBJ1-2, with 11 nucleotides matching TRBD1. J lost 7 bases, V lost 1 base, and 11 bases had no gene match. This CDR3 has 17 amino acids. Germline CDR1 is SGHTA and CDR2 is FQGNSA. For the CDR3, the DNA is TGTGCCAGCAGCTTAGGGCGGCCGGGACAGGGGGGTTCTGGCTACACCTTC. It yields the protein CASSLGRPGQGGSGYTF.

As regards this clone: Germline is not matched at one junction end, which may reflect a read error. The chain uses TRBV2 and TRBJ2-1; the D gene is possibly TRBD2 (5 bases). The CDR3 extends over 15 amino acids. Germline lookup yields CDR1 SNHLY and CDR2 FYNNEI. Written as DNA, the CDR3 is TGTGCCAGCAGTGAAATGCGGGCCTCCGACAATGAGCAGTTCTTC. The encoded protein is CASSEMRASDNEQFF.

This chain links TRBV6-6 with TRBJ2-2, with D possibly TRBD2 on 6 matching bases. Trimming left V 0 bases short and J 6 bases short, with 11 bases between. This CDR3 comprises 15 residues. Germline V gives CDR1 MNHNY, CDR2 SVGAGI (reference sequence). The CDR3 region has the DNA TGTGCCAGCAGTTACTCGATCGGGGGATCCGGGGAGCTGTTTTTT. Translating it yields CASSYSIGGSGELFF.

The rearrangement links TRBV7-2 to TRBJ2-3; 9 bases are shared with TRBD1. The germline V gene has CDR1 SGHTA and CDR2 FQGNSA. After removal of 5 bases from V and 3 bases from J, the junction contained 3 bases not matched to a gene. There are 14 residues in the CDR3. The CDR3 region has the DNA TGTGCCAGCAGCCGGGACAGGGTAACAGATACGCAGTATTTT. Translated: CASSRDRVTDTQYF.

For the CDR3, the DNA is TGTGCCAGCAGCTTATTCGGTAGCGGGGCCCCAGGGACCCAGTACTTC. It is translated as CASSLFGSGAPGTQYF. The rearrangement uses TRBV7-2 and TRBJ2-5; TRBD2 aligns across 8 bases. Germline CDR1 and CDR2: SGHTA and FQGNSA. V was pared by 2 bases and J by 7 bases, with 12 bases of the junction left unmatched. The CDR3 contains 16 residues. Looking up the rest from reference TRBV7-2 and TRBJ2-5 gives the full variable domain: GAGVSQSPSNKVTEKGKDVELRCDPISGHTALYWYRQSLGQGLEFLIYFQGNSAPDKSGLPSDRFSAERTGGSVSTLTIQRTQQEDSAVYLCASSLFGSGAPGTQYFGPGTRLLVL.

The CDR3 nucleotides read TGTGCCAGCAGCCTGACAGGGGGTTGGACTGAAGCTTTCTTT. Protein product: CASSLTGGWTEAFF. The chain links TRBV7-8 to TRBJ1-1, with 9 bases that match TRBD1. The CDR3 spans 14 residues. From germline, CDR1 is SGHVS and CDR2 FQNEAQ. Trimming removed 5 bases from V and 5 bases from J; junction bases left unmatched: 6.

The chain has TRBV19 and TRBJ2-7, with 10 bases aligning to TRBD1. Germline trimming cut 6 bases from V and 8 bases from J; bases unmatched to any gene: 7. The CDR3 consists of 13 residues. Looked up from germline, CDR1 is LNHDA and CDR2 is SQIVND (reference sequence). The CDR3 DNA reads as TGTGCCAGTAGCCTCGGACAGGGGGACCAGCAGTACTTC. Protein: CASSLGQGDQQYF.

The chain combines TRBV6-7 with TRBJ1-2; 12 bases are a match to TRBD1. TRBV6-7 falls under the ORF class, with uncertain function. After removal of 11 bases from V and 4 bases from J, the junction contained 14 bases not matched to a gene. This CDR3 has 16 residues. The CDR3 sequence is CARETPGQGATYGYTF. The CDR3 DNA sequence: TGTGCCCGCGAAACACCGGGACAGGGGGCGACCTATGGCTACACCTTC.

This clone came up a few times. The V and J genes are TRBV6-6 and TRBJ2-7, with a possible D match to TRBD1 (5 bases). The V and J ends lost 0 bases and 7 bases respectively, with 13 bases between them. The CDR3 contains 14 residues. Germline values: CDR1 MNHNY, CDR2 SVGAGI (reference sequence). CDR3 loop: CASSYSTDRGEQYF. In DNA form, the CDR3 reads TGTGCCAGCAGTTACTCGACGGATAGGGGAGAGCAGTACTTC.

The chain joins TRBV6-1 to TRBJ2-6; D is perhaps TRBD2 (5 bases). V lost 4 bases, J lost 2 bases, and 9 bases lay in between. The V gene's germline CDR1 is MNHNS and CDR2 SASEGT. The CDR3 spans 15 residues. The CDR3 DNA is TGTGCCAGCAGTGTTAACGGGGCTGGGGCCAACGTCCTGACTTTC. Translation gives CASSVNGAGANVLTF.

The chain has TRBV7-2 and TRBJ2-1; D perhaps matches TRBD2 (6 bases). The germline V and J ends were trimmed by 3 bases and 10 bases, with 10 bases remaining between them. The germline V gene encodes CDR1 SGHTA and CDR2 FQGNSA. The CDR3 runs 12 residues. The CDR3 region is CASSFLGREQFF. CDR3 bases: TGTGCCAGCAGCTTCTTGGGGAGGGAGCAGTTCTTC.

The V gene is TRBV4-3, the J gene TRBJ2-5, with TRBD2 matching over 10 bases. The ends lost 0 bases at V and 9 bases at J; junction bases unmatched: 16. Germline CDR1 reads LGHNA; CDR2 reads YSLEER. This CDR3 has 18 amino acids. The chain's CDR3 is CASSQDLAAGGPGEAQYF. Here the CDR3 DNA reads TGCGCCAGCAGCCAAGATTTGGCAGCGGGGGGGCCGGGGGAGGCCCAGTACTTC.

The chain has TRBV6-5 and TRBJ2-7; maybe TRBD1 (5 bases). The CDR3 consists of 13 residues. Trimming left V 5 bases short and J 4 bases short, with 12 bases between. The germline V gene encodes CDR1 MNHEY and CDR2 SVGAGI. In DNA form, the CDR3 reads TGTGCCAGCAGTCCGACAGTCCTTTACGAGCAGTACTTC. Translation gives CASSPTVLYEQYF.

This rearrangement joins TRBV28 to TRBJ1-3; D possibly corresponds to TRBD1 (6 bases). Germline V gene data show CDR1 as MDHEN and CDR2 as SYDVKM. V dropped 6 bases and J dropped 0 bases, with 12 bases sitting between them. The CDR3 totals 15 residues. The CDR3: CASRSGVLSGNTIYF. The CDR3, as DNA: TGTGCCAGCAGGTCAGGGGTCCTCTCTGGAAACACCATATATTTT.

This chain joins TRBV4-3 and TRBJ1-5; a weak D match, TRBD1 (6 bases). Per the germline V gene, CDR1 is LGHNA and CDR2 is YSLEER. This CDR3 region has 15 residues. V was clipped by 0 bases and J by 6 bases, with 12 bases between them. The DNA for the CDR3 is TGCGCCAGCAGCCAAGACAGGGGTGTCGGTCAGCCCCAGCATTTT. Protein sequence: CASSQDRGVGQPQHF.

The V call is TRBV19, the J call TRBJ2-2, with a weak D call TRBD1 (6 bases). The germline V and J ends were trimmed by 3 bases and 4 bases, with 12 bases remaining between them. Germline V lookup: CDR1 LNHDA, CDR2 SQIVND (reference sequence). This CDR3 is 15 amino acids long. The CDR3 loop reads CASSIGQMGTGELFF. The CDR3 DNA reads TGTGCCAGTAGTATCGGACAGATGGGCACCGGGGAGCTGTTTTTT.